This passage covers 5 T cell receptor beta chains from one sample sequenced in a study of human T cells and chemical hapten exposure. TCRdb re-called the RACE reads with MiXCR, one entry per CDR3 protein. The sample records 95,000 to 150,000 distinct CDR3 sequences, approximately 12% being singletons. Time point described: pre-sensitization, week 0. Treatment described: therapeutic diphenylcyclopropenone sensitization with weekly scalp DPC. Source: whole blood, taken in connection with sensitization to the hapten diphenylcyclopropenone (DPC). These receptors were obtained from a woman in her late teens or twenties with alopecia areata. Some clones in this sample may be carry-over from other donors' samples.

This clonotype has a handful of counts. The chain employs TRBV7-9 and TRBJ1-2; 10 nucleotides line up with TRBD1. This CDR3 region has 16 residues. V lost 5 bases, J lost 5 bases, and 11 bases stayed unmatched. CDR1 SEHNR and CDR2 FQNEAQ come from the germline V gene (reference sequence). The CDR3 is CASSGDRGKAYYGYTF. The CDR3 DNA follows: TGTGCCAGCAGCGGGGACAGGGGAAAAGCTTATTATGGCTACACCTTC.

The chain recombines TRBV6-5 with TRBJ1-2; 9 nucleotides line up with TRBD1. CDR1 and CDR2 (germline): MNHEY, SVGAGI. The V gene end was trimmed by 4 bases and the J gene end by 7 bases; junction bases not matched to a gene: 10. This CDR3 is built from 15 residues. The CDR3 nucleotides read TGTGCCAGCAGTTTCGCCGGGACAGGGTTGGCTGGCTACACCTTC. This encodes CASSFAGTGLAGYTF.

This chain uses TRBV20-1 with TRBJ1-5; 7 positions match TRBD1. Germline CDR1 DFQATT, CDR2 SNEGSKA (reference sequence). The J segment lost 4 bases and the V segment lost 1 base, leaving 4 bases of the junction unmatched. The CDR3 spans 14 residues. Here the CDR3 DNA reads TGCAGTGCTAGAGGCGGGACAGTAAATCAGCCCCAGCATTTT. This translates into CSARGGTVNQPQHF.

This clonotype was counted ten times or more. V and J are TRBV19 and TRBJ2-3; 8 bases fit TRBD2. CDR1 LNHDA and CDR2 SQIVND come from the germline V gene (reference sequence). The J segment lost 1 base and the V segment lost 0 bases, leaving 6 bases of the junction unmatched. The CDR3 covers 17 residues. CDR3 in amino acids: CASSIDPGAGGTDTQYF. The CDR3 DNA reads TGTGCCAGTAGTATAGATCCTGGAGCGGGGGGCACAGATACGCAGTATTTT.

This clonotype was recorded a few times. This chain uses TRBV12-3 or TRBV12-4 with TRBJ2-7; no clear D. V lost 6 bases to trimming and J lost 4 bases, with 10 bases between them. This CDR3 region has 12 residues. The CDR3 coding sequence is TGTGCCAGCAGCCAACGTAGATACGAGCAGTACTTC. This gives the protein CASSQRRYEQYF.